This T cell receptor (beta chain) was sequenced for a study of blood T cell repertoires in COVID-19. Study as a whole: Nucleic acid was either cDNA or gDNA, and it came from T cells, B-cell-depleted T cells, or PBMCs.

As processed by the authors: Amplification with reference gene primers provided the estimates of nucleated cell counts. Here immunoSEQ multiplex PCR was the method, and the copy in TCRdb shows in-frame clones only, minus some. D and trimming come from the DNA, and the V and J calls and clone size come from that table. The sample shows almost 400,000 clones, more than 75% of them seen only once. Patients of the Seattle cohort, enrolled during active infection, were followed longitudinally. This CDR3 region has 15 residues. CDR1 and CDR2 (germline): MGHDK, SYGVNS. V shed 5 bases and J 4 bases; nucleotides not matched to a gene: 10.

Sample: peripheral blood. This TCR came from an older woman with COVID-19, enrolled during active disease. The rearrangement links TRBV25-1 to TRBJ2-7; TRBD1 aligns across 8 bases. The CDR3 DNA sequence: TGTGCCAGCAGTACCAGGGGGCGCGGTTGGTACGAGCAGTACTTC. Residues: CASSTRGRGWYEQYF.